A single sample is the source of the 15 T cell receptor beta chains below, sequenced in a study of shared clonotypes between healthy human individuals. Here immunoSEQ multiplex PCR was the method, and the copy in TCRdb shows in-frame clones only, minus some. The sample gives fewer than 1.4 million clones, 78% of which show up once; roughly 0.57% is in the top ten. The sequenced material came from memory CD4+ T cells from PBMCs. As for subset: CD45RA-negative fraction. The receptors come from a man between 18 and 29 years old in good health. Some clones in this sample may be carry-over from other donors' samples.

The CDR3 is CASSRRVAGGRETQYF. CDR3 nucleotide sequence: TGTGCCAGCAGCCGCCGAGTGGCGGGAGGCAGAGAGACCCAGTACTTC. The chain recombines TRBV7-9 with TRBJ2-5, with 8 positions matching TRBD2. The CDR3 extends over 16 amino acids. The V gene's germline CDR1 is SEHNR and CDR2 FQNEAQ (reference sequence). V trimming: 5 bases; J trimming: 4 bases; junction bases outside the gene matches: 12.

The chain carries TRBV28 and TRBJ2-7, with D possibly matching TRBD1 (6 bases). V was shortened by 7 bases and J by 3 bases, with 25 bases between the two germline ends. Per the germline V gene, CDR1 is MDHEN and CDR2 is SYDVKM. CDR3 length: 17 residues. CDR3 protein: CASTTSYPPRGLYEQYF. The CDR3 bases are TGTGCCAGCACCACCTCCTACCCCCCCAGGGGTCTCTACGAGCAGTACTTC.

In DNA, the CDR3 is TGTGCCAGCAGCTTGCTCGGCGGGACGGAGGGTACGCAGTATTTT. It yields the protein CASSLLGGTEGTQYF. The gene calls are TRBV7-3 and TRBJ2-3; D is perhaps TRBD2 (6 bases). This CDR3 is 15 amino acids long. The V and J ends lost 3 bases and 8 bases respectively, with 18 bases between them. CDR1 and CDR2 from the germline V gene are SGHTA and FQGTGA. Filled out from reference TRBV7-3 and TRBJ2-3, the complete variable domain reads GAGVSQTPSNKVTEKGKYVELRCDPISGHTALYWYRQSLGQGPEFLIYFQGTGAADDSGLPNDRFFAVRPEGSVSTLKIQRTERGDSAVYLCASSLLGGTEGTQYFGPGTRLTVL.

The V gene is TRBV9, the J gene TRBJ1-1, with 8 bases matching TRBD1. The length of the CDR3 is 14 residues. Germline V gene data show CDR1 as SGDLS and CDR2 as YYNGEE. Trimming removed 0 bases from V and 3 bases from J; junction bases left unmatched: 1. The CDR3 spells CASSVEDRDTEAFF. For the CDR3, the DNA is TGTGCCAGCAGCGTAGAGGACAGGGACACTGAAGCTTTCTTT.

The chain carries TRBV29-1 and TRBJ2-1, with 9 bases identical to TRBD2. Germline values: CDR1 SQVTM, CDR2 ANQGSEA. The CDR3 is made up of 13 amino acids. With 4 bases clipped from V and 5 bases from J, the junction kept 3 bases outside the gene matches. For the CDR3, the DNA is TGCAGCGTTGGGACTAGCGTTAACAATGAGCAGTTCTTC. It is translated as CSVGTSVNNEQFF.

This clone has a handful of counts. The V and J genes are TRBV5-4 and TRBJ1-2, with TRBD1 as a possible D gene (6 bases). CDR3 length: 13 residues. The germline V gene has CDR1 SGHNT and CDR2 YYREEE (reference sequence). Between the trimmed V and J ends, which lost 2 bases and 2 bases, there was a span of 7 bases. The chain's CDR3 is CASSFDRNYGYTF. CDR3 bases: TGTGCCAGCAGCTTTGACAGGAACTATGGCTACACCTTC.

This clone was recorded only once. With a much larger clone just one base away, this may be a read error. The V call is TRBV6-5, the J call TRBJ2-7; 9 positions match TRBD2. V shed 7 bases, J shed 2 bases, and the junction held 6 bases outside the gene matches. CDR1 and CDR2 from the germline V gene are MNHEY and SVGAGI. The CDR3 sequence is 14 residues long. The CDR3 bases are TGTGCCAGCACCCGGACTAGCGACCCCTACGAGCAGTACTTC. Its protein is CASTRTSDPYEQYF.

V is TRBV9 and J is TRBJ2-7; D is possibly TRBD1 (5 bases). V was pared by 1 base and J by 5 bases, with 13 bases between. Germline V gene data show CDR1 as SGDLS and CDR2 as YYNGEE. The CDR3 has 14 amino acids. The DNA of the CDR3 is TGTGCCAGCAGCGTATCTCCAGGGCCCAACGAGCAGTACTTC. The encoded protein is CASSVSPGPNEQYF.

This chain connects TRBV29-1 to TRBJ2-5, with 7 bases matching TRBD1. The last part of the DNA fits TRBJ2-7 better; the J call may be wrong. The CDR3 consists of 11 residues. The V gene's germline CDR1 is SQVTM and CDR2 ANQGSEA. The CDR3 bases are TGCAGCACCTTGACAGGGACCGAGCAGTACTTC. Translation: CSTLTGTEQYF.

The V gene is TRBV30, the J gene TRBJ1-3; tentatively, D is TRBD1 (6 bases). This CDR3 is built from 15 residues. Germline CDR1 and CDR2: GTSNPN and SVGIG (reference sequence). V was clipped by 0 bases and J by 4 bases, with 13 bases between them. The CDR3 is CAWSVWQGLGNTIYF. DNA of the CDR3: TGTGCCTGGAGTGTATGGCAGGGGTTAGGAAACACCATATATTTT.

The chain uses TRBV10-3 and TRBJ2-1, with TRBD2 matching over 11 bases. The CDR3 contains 16 residues. The trim removed 0 bases at V and 6 bases at J, leaving 4 bases unmatched. The germline CDR1 and CDR2 sequences are ENHRY and SYGVKD. CDR3 DNA: TGTGCCATCAGTGAGTCCCTAGCGGGAGGTGGCAATGAGCAGTTCTTC. Its translation: CAISESLAGGGNEQFF.

The gene calls are TRBV5-4 and TRBJ1-5, with a possible D match to TRBD1 (6 bases). The V end lost 9 bases, the J end lost 4 bases, and 14 bases lay between the germline ends. Germline V gene data show CDR1 as SGHNT and CDR2 as YYREEE (reference sequence). The CDR3 has 13 residues. The CDR3 nucleotides read TGTGCCACTAGACAGGATGCTAATCAGCCCCAGCATTTT. This gives the protein CATRQDANQPQHF.

V usage is TRBV18 and J usage is TRBJ1-4; D is undetermined. Germline loops: CDR1 KGHSH, CDR2 LQKENI. V lost 5 bases and J lost 3, with 13 bases in between. This CDR3 has 15 residues. DNA of the CDR3: TGTGCCAGCTCAAACCATGCCGGGTCTAATGAAAAACTGTTTTTT. Its protein is CASSNHAGSNEKLFF.

The chain carries TRBV5-1 and TRBJ1-1; TRBD1 might be the D (6 bases). V was pared by 4 bases and J by 3 bases, with 16 bases between. The CDR3 covers 15 residues. Germline CDR1 and CDR2: SGHRS and YFSETQ. CDR3 DNA: TGCGCCAGCAGCGAGGAACCGGGGGGCGACACTGAAGCTTTCTTT. Its protein product is CASSEEPGGDTEAFF.

The chain couples TRBV7-3 to TRBJ1-1, with a tentative D call TRBD1 (5 bases). This CDR3 comprises 14 residues. In germline, CDR1 is SGHTA, CDR2 FQGTGA. Between the trimmed V and J ends, which lost 5 bases and 2 bases, there was a span of 12 bases. The CDR3: CASSPTTGNTEAFF. CDR3 DNA: TGTGCCAGCAGCCCAACAACAGGAAACACTGAAGCTTTCTTT.